Sequencing of this TCR beta chain was carried out in a study of CD8 T cells in ankylosing spondylitis. Regarding the study as a whole: Eight highly homologous variants formed a TCR beta motif that appeared characteristic of ankylosing spondylitis blood. Disease-linked clones were CD8+ and relatively rare in peripheral blood. Significantly higher representation of disease-linked clones was reported for matched ankylosing spondylitis synovial fluid.

There are many counts of this clonotype. Its antigen is unidentified. The CDR3 length is 14 residues. With V trimmed by 7 bases and J by 0 bases, 6 bases remained unmatched. Germline assignment: CDR1 SQVTM and CDR2 ANQGSEA. Molecular-barcoded quantitative 5'-RACE produced these TCR beta libraries. TCRdb reanalysed the 5' RACE reads using MiXCR and keeps one entry per CDR3 protein. The table shows around 490,000 distinct CDR3 sequences, with 5.3% occurring only once. The sample comprised blood, either unsorted or a sorted T cell fraction (not recorded which). This TCR was sampled from a male donor with ankylosing spondylitis. This sequence joins TRBV29-1 and TRBJ2-3; 8 nucleotides match TRBD1. The CDR3 DNA reads as TGCAGCGCAGGACAGGGCGATAGCACAGATACGCAGTATTTT. This encodes CSAGQGDSTDTQYF.